The 25 T cell receptor beta chains below all came from one sample that was sequenced in a study of T cell responses to AZD1222 COVID-19 vaccine (dated by TCRdb to the early 2020s). Libraries were constructed by the immunoSEQ multiplex PCR assay. This is the immuneACCESS table as TCRdb keeps it, with only in-frame sequences that have V and J called. A part of the clones is gone; compared with another copy, unresolved V genes explain less than half, and the rest is unexplained. Here the sample has under 40,000 clones; about 84% occur a single time. The ten largest clonotypes hold about 4% of the sample. This specimen's time point label, interpreted: about 28 days (+/-7) after the second vaccine dose. Sequencing was performed on peripheral blood, taken 28 days after the second AZD1222 dose. Receptors were obtained from an adult who received the AZD1222 COVID-19 vaccine.

This chain joins TRBV27 and TRBJ1-1, with D maybe TRBD1 (6 bases). The V gene's germline CDR1 is MNHEY and CDR2 SMNVEV (reference sequence). This CDR3 region has 15 residues. Trimming removed 0 bases at V and 5 bases at J, with 13 bases between. The CDR3 protein is CASSLSPGARTEAFF. Here the CDR3 DNA reads TGTGCCAGCAGTTTATCACCAGGGGCGAGGACTGAAGCTTTCTTT.

The chain has TRBV3-1 (or the pseudogene TRBV3-2) and TRBJ1-5; 8 bases are shared with TRBD1. This CDR3 is built from 15 residues. J was trimmed by 4 bases and V by 4 bases; bases with no gene match: 6. Per germline, CDR1 LGHDT and CDR2 YNNKEL (reference sequence). This CDR3 is CASSRGQGINQPQHF. Here the CDR3 DNA reads TGTGCCAGCAGCCGTGGACAGGGCATAAATCAGCCCCAGCATTTT.

CDR3 in amino acids: CASSSRRNSPLHF. DNA for the CDR3: TGTGCCAGCAGTTCGAGACGAAATTCACCCCTCCACTTT. This chain uses TRBV6-5 with TRBJ1-6; D call uncertain. Germline lookup yields CDR1 MNHEY and CDR2 SVGAGI. V lost 4 bases to trimming and J lost 7 bases, with 8 bases between them. The CDR3 has 13 residues.

The V and J genes are TRBV15 and TRBJ2-3; 7 bases match TRBD2. The CDR3 length is 16 residues. Germline assignment: CDR1 LNHNV and CDR2 YYDKDF (reference sequence). V lost 1 base, J lost 2 bases, and 6 bases stayed unmatched. The CDR3 DNA follows: TGTGCCACCAGCAGAGGTCTAGCGGTATCCACAGATACGCAGTATTTT. It translates to CATSRGLAVSTDTQYF.

This clone was detected once. This chain connects TRBV7-9 to TRBJ2-7; 14 bases agree with TRBD2. The V gene's germline CDR1 is SEHNR and CDR2 FQNEAQ (reference sequence). The CDR3 sequence is 15 residues long. The J segment lost 5 bases and the V segment lost 3 bases, leaving 3 bases of the junction unmatched. Here the CDR3 DNA reads TGTGCCAGCAGCTTGGGGACTAGCGGGGGCGACGAGCAGTACTTC. Residues: CASSLGTSGGDEQYF.

This clone was counted a few times. CDR3 protein: CASSEEWVRNTEAFF. In DNA, the CDR3 is TGTGCCAGCAGTGAGGAATGGGTGCGGAACACTGAAGCTTTCTTT. The V gene is TRBV6-1, the J gene TRBJ1-1; D not resolved. The length of the CDR3 is 15 residues. V shed 3 bases and J shed 1 base, with 12 bases lying between them. Germline values: CDR1 MNHNS, CDR2 SASEGT.

The rearrangement joins TRBV18 to TRBJ1-3; no firm D call. CDR3 length: 15 amino acids. The V gene's germline CDR1 is KGHSH and CDR2 LQKENI. Trimming left V 2 bases short and J 2 bases short, with 10 bases between. Here the CDR3 DNA reads TGTGCCAGCTCACCAGATGCCAGAGCTGGAAACACCATATATTTT. Translated: CASSPDARAGNTIYF.

The gene calls are TRBV14 and TRBJ1-1, with 9 bases matching TRBD1. Germline CDR1 SGHDN, CDR2 FVKESK. There are 16 residues in the CDR3. V shed 4 bases, J shed 5 bases, and the junction held 11 bases outside the gene matches. CDR3 nucleotide sequence: TGTGCCAGCAGCCGTCAACAGGGGGCTGCTGGGACTGAAGCTTTCTTT. Translated, it gives CASSRQQGAAGTEAFF.

This rearrangement joins TRBV7-8 to TRBJ1-1; weak D call: TRBD1 (5 bases). V dropped 5 bases and J dropped 4 bases, with 11 bases sitting between them. CDR1 SGHVS and CDR2 FQNEAQ come from the germline V gene. This CDR3 contains 13 residues. CDR3 loop: CASSPMGGTEAFF. The CDR3 DNA sequence: TGTGCCAGCAGCCCCATGGGGGGCACTGAAGCTTTCTTT.

The chain employs TRBV28 and TRBJ1-3, with D possibly matching TRBD1 (5 bases). V lost 2 bases and J lost 0, with 11 bases in between. The CDR3 is 16 residues long. Germline V gives CDR1 MDHEN, CDR2 SYDVKM. The CDR3 loop reads CASSLGGVGSGNTIYF. The CDR3 bases are TGTGCCAGCAGTTTAGGAGGGGTTGGCTCTGGAAACACCATATATTTT.

V is TRBV9 and J is TRBJ2-1; TRBD1 agrees at 9 bases. V trimming: 0 bases; J trimming: 5 bases; junction bases outside the gene matches: 3. CDR1 SGDLS and CDR2 YYNGEE come from the germline V gene. The CDR3 is made up of 15 amino acids. The chain's CDR3 is CASSVDGQGNNEQFF. The DNA for the CDR3 is TGTGCCAGCAGCGTAGATGGACAGGGGAACAATGAGCAGTTCTTC.

The V and J genes are TRBV27 and TRBJ1-5, with a weak D call TRBD1 (5 bases). Per germline, CDR1 MNHEY and CDR2 SMNVEV (reference sequence). V gave up 5 bases and J gave up 6 bases, with 14 bases separating them. This CDR3 region has 14 residues. CDR3: CASSPAGSSQPQHF. In DNA, the CDR3 is TGTGCCAGCAGTCCGGCAGGGTCTAGTCAGCCCCAGCATTTT.

The gene calls are TRBV18 and TRBJ1-1, with D possibly TRBD1 on 6 matching bases. The CDR3 length is 12 residues. Germline loops: CDR1 KGHSH, CDR2 LQKENI. Trimming removed 3 bases at V and 7 bases at J, with 9 bases between. The CDR3 DNA follows: TGTGCCAGCTCACCCGGACAGTTTGAAGCTTTCTTT. Translated: CASSPGQFEAFF.

The V call is TRBV6-5, the J call TRBJ2-2; 8 nucleotides match TRBD1. The V segment lost 7 bases and the J segment 6 bases; nucleotides outside the gene matches: 4. The germline V gene has CDR1 MNHEY and CDR2 SVGAGI. This CDR3 contains 13 residues. The CDR3 DNA reads TGTGCCAGCACAGGGGGCGATTCCGGGGAGCTGTTTTTT. It yields the protein CASTGGDSGELFF.

The table lists this clone with a count of one. The gene calls are TRBV11-3 and TRBJ2-7; D unresolved. Trimming shortened V by 5 bases and J by 3 bases, and 8 bases separated the two germline ends. CDR1 and CDR2 from the germline V gene are SGHNT and YENEEA. The CDR3 consists of 12 residues. The chain's CDR3 is CASSLSGYEQYV. CDR3 DNA: TGTGCCAGCAGCCTCAGTGGCTACGAGCAGTACGTC.

V is TRBV19 and J is TRBJ1-2; unclear D gene. Trimming took off 5 bases at V and 4 bases at J, with 5 bases between the two ends. Germline CDR1 and CDR2: LNHDA and SQIVND (reference sequence). The CDR3 is 11 amino acids. The DNA for the CDR3 is TGTGCCAGTAGTTTATCCTATGGCTACACCTTC. It yields the protein CASSLSYGYTF.

The CDR3 loop reads CASSEGPGNYGYTF. CDR3 sequence (DNA): TGTGCCAGCAGTGAAGGGCCCGGGAACTATGGCTACACCTTC. V usage is TRBV6-1 and J usage is TRBJ1-2; no clear D. Germline CDR1 is MNHNS and CDR2 is SASEGT. The CDR3 extends over 14 amino acids. The V end lost 1 base, the J end lost 2 bases, and 8 bases lay between the germline ends.

The V call is TRBV7-2, the J call TRBJ1-1, with D perhaps TRBD1 (6 bases). CDR1 and CDR2 (germline): SGHTA, FQGNSA. V was pared by 5 bases and J by 2 bases, with 12 bases between. The CDR3 sequence is 14 residues long. The CDR3 here is CASSKGGRNTEAFF. CDR3 DNA sequence: TGTGCCAGCAGCAAAGGGGGGAGAAACACTGAAGCTTTCTTT.

This clone has more than one count but fewer than ten. The CDR3 reads CASILEPVTQYF. CDR3 nucleotides: TGTGCCAGCATTCTGGAGCCCGTCACCCAGTACTTC. The rearrangement joins TRBV2 to TRBJ2-5; D is undetermined. This CDR3 contains 12 residues. The V end lost 7 bases, the J end lost 8 bases, and 14 bases lay between the germline ends. CDR1 and CDR2 from the germline V gene are SNHLY and FYNNEI.

This chain joins TRBV9 and TRBJ2-3; either TRBD1 or TRBD2 may fit D (5 bases each). Germline V gene lookup returns CDR1 SGDLS and CDR2 YYNGEE. Between the trimmed V and J ends, which lost 2 bases and 6 bases, there was a span of 16 bases. This CDR3 has 15 residues. This chain's CDR3 is CASSVSGTVVDTQYF. The CDR3 bases are TGTGCCAGCAGCGTTTCCGGGACGGTTGTGGATACGCAGTATTTT. The complete variable domain, with remaining parts taken from reference TRBV9 and TRBJ2-3, reads DSGVTQTPKHLITATGQRVTLRCSPRSGDLSVYWYQQSLDQGLQFLIQYYNGEERAKGNILERFSAQQFPDLHSELNLSSLELGDSALYFCASSVSGTVVDTQYFGPGTRLTVL.

This chain joins TRBV4-3 and TRBJ2-2; unclear D gene. Trimming left V 0 bases short and J 2 bases short, with 7 bases between. The CDR3 runs 15 residues. Germline V gene data show CDR1 as LGHNA and CDR2 as YSLEER. CDR3 protein: CASSQDGVNTGELFF. The DNA of the CDR3 is TGCGCCAGCAGCCAAGATGGAGTTAACACCGGGGAGCTGTTTTTT.

This clone has a handful of counts. Different DNA sequences within this sample yield the same CDR3. The V gene is TRBV12-3 or TRBV12-4, the J gene TRBJ2-5; D gene unclear. V was cut by 2 bases and J by 5 bases, with 3 bases left in between. This CDR3 has 11 residues. CDR3 nucleotides: TGTGCCAGCAGTTTACGGGAGACCCAGTACTTC. This translates into CASSLRETQYF.

V and J are TRBV6-5 and TRBJ2-7; D not certain. CDR3 length: 15 residues. Germline lookup yields CDR1 MNHEY and CDR2 SVGAGI. Deletions cut 6 bases from V and 0 bases from J, with 15 bases between. The CDR3 loop reads CASRTRPASSYEQYF. CDR3 in DNA: TGTGCCAGCAGGACCAGGCCGGCCAGCTCCTACGAGCAGTACTTC.

J is TRBJ2-3 and V is TRBV29-1; 14 nucleotides agree with TRBD2. Germline V gene lookup returns CDR1 SQVTM and CDR2 ANQGSEA. The CDR3 extends over 19 amino acids. J gave up 0 bases and V 6 bases, and 14 bases lay outside the gene matches. CDR3 loop: CSVAGTSGGETTSTDTQYF. CDR3 bases: TGCAGCGTGGCCGGGACTAGCGGGGGAGAAACCACTAGCACAGATACGCAGTATTTT.

The chain carries TRBV6-6 and TRBJ2-1; tentatively, D is TRBD2 (6 bases). Trimming left V 5 bases short and J 3 bases short, with 11 bases between. The germline CDR1 and CDR2 sequences are MNHNY and SVGAGI (reference sequence). The CDR3 is 14 residues long. The CDR3 is CASSAGLFYNEQFF. CDR3 coding DNA: TGTGCCAGCAGTGCGGGACTTTTCTACAATGAGCAGTTCTTC.